The clone carrying this T cell receptor (beta chain) is categorized as medium-sized. Its target is unknown. Two or more post-ART PBMC samples, plus at least one pre-ART sample, were available for each donor. This specimen belongs to a study of long-term antiretroviral therapy in people with HIV. The assay, immunoSEQ v3.0, was run at survey level. Sequenced by immunoSEQ multiplex PCR; TCRdb stores in-frame clones only, minus some. The sample has over 15,000 clones, 76% seen once. General study results and limits: Within the repertoire, clones expanded before ART were dominant at all time points. Upon ART, diversity increased but remained lower than transplant donor controls. Repertoires in HIV (unlike those of controls) had narrower CDR3 length ranges.

V shed 4 bases, J shed 7 bases, and the junction held 6 bases outside the gene matches. The CDR3 loop spans 15 amino acids. The germline V gene encodes CDR1 SGHNT and CDR2 YYREEE (reference sequence). The sequences come from unsorted PBMCs, collected 0.5 years before starting antiretroviral therapy. The V and J genes are TRBV5-4 and TRBJ2-1, with 12 bases that match TRBD1. This clonotype originated in a woman aged 45-59 years with HIV. The CDR3 nucleotides read TGTGCCAGCAGCCCGGGGACAGGGGGCGGGAATGAGCAGTTCTTC. This encodes CASSPGTGGGNEQFF.